This T cell receptor (beta chain) is drawn from a study of regulatory T cells in long-lasting Graves disease (dated by TCRdb to about 2021). General notes on the study: In the newly diagnosed Graves' disease group, patients had been taking antithyroid drugs for less than 3 months. Patients with persistent Graves' disease were compared with patients with newly diagnosed Graves' disease using TCR sequencing and RNA sequencing of peripheral blood. The study took place in China and was registered as a clinical trial. A total of roughly 35 samples underwent TCR sequencing: around 13 from persistent and approximately 20 from newly diagnosed Graves' disease patients. General findings and caveats noted by the study authors: Only peripheral blood was studied, because thyroid tissue, the primary lesion, was inaccessible. Only the TCR beta chain was sequenced and analyzed. More public clonotypes were shared among persistent patients (under 3,000) than among newly diagnosed patients (roughly 1,000). Compared with newly diagnosed patients, patients with persistent Graves' disease had lower TCR Shannon entropy and fewer highly expanded clones, which suggests clonal expansion. Persistent disease showed preferential use of TRBV28, TRBJ1-2 and TRBJ2-5, whereas newly diagnosed disease favored TRBV20-1 and TRBJ2-1. The authors noted that the small sample size was a limitation that may lower accuracy.

Reading the label with the study, this specimen's time point is: newly diagnosed GD, antithyroid drugs for less than 3 months. For both TCR sequencing and RNA sequencing, RNA was extracted from PBMCs using TRIzol. Graves' disease was diagnosed according to American Thyroid Association guidelines. The patients came from an endocrinology department in Xi'an, China. Each patient gave around 9.2 milliliters of peripheral blood, collected in an EDTA anticoagulant tube. Ficoll Paque Plus density gradient separation was used to isolate PBMCs, and no further T cell sorting was performed. An Agilent 2100 Bioanalyzer and agarose gel were used to check RNA quality, while a NanoDrop 2000 measured RNA concentration. The CDR3 measures 14 amino acids from cysteine to phenylalanine. Only the CDR3 DNA is retained, 42 bases long and in frame from the first base. For CDR1 and CDR2, the germline V gene lists SGDLS and YYNGEE.

The protocol used for the library was multiplex PCR. The sequencer listed for this sample is Illumina HiSeq 4000. To build TCR beta libraries, CDR3 regions were amplified by Arm-PCR using iRepertoire HTBI primers. PCR products were gel purified before sequencing. Under the source paper's analysis protocol: Gene usage analysis of CDR3 amino acid clonotypes relied on the roughly 60 TRBV and 15 or so TRBJ segments identified across samples. COPE and FqMerger were used to merge the filtered high-quality paired reads into contigs. BLAST was used to align contigs to IMGT TRBV, TRBD and TRBJ reference genes, with CDR3 defined following IMGT. Any clonotype with a frequency above 0.1% was counted as a highly expanded clone. Repertoire diversity was measured by Shannon entropy, and V-J evenness by the Gini coefficient. Clonotypes shared by more than one individual were considered public. Starting from the raw public reads, TCRdb applied fastp trimming at Q25, assembled clones with MiXCR and retained in-frame beta chains. Rows are combined by CDR3 protein, so each entry shows the most common genes and DNA. The V and J calls, along with clone size, are taken from TCRdb and not from the paper's own processing. The sample table holds about 610,000 distinct CDR3 sequences, of which roughly 16% were seen once. The biggest ten clones account for more than 10% of the sample.

This clonotype appeared many times. The antigen this receptor binds is unknown. Base qualities are not at hand, and no much larger clone is one base apart. These records were also assigned to another study, of T cells in Graves' hyperthyroidism and ophthalmopathy. According to the second study: Stable Graves' hyperthyroidism was defined as the absence of progression to ophthalmopathy over 18 months of follow-up. The hyperthyroidism patients were between 18 and 65 years old and newly diagnosed, with a disease duration of less than 2 months. Any patient with an uncontrolled infection, another autoimmune disease, pregnancy or lactation was excluded. Diagnoses relied on clinical symptoms, serum thyroxine and TRAb, thyroid ultrasound and orbital computed tomography. The TCR CDR3 was subjected to a first round of RT-PCR using the HTBI primer set and the Qiagen OneStep RT-PCR kit. Most expanded thyroid clonotypes (frequency above 0.001) were also detected in blood, a finding suggesting that blood repertoires may reflect thyroid immune responses. In cross-validation, a model built on a 13 V-J signature told ophthalmopathy apart from stable hyperthyroidism with just under 90% sensitivity and around 84% specificity, and in testing the same model reached 80%/75%. In validation, the model predicted progression to ophthalmopathy a median of 6.5 months before onset, with roughly 68% sensitivity and 72.22% specificity. To identify TCR V-J signatures that set the groups apart, the researchers used a discovery cohort of 95 to 100 patients, made up of 40 to 45 with Graves' ophthalmopathy and about 60 with stable Graves' hyperthyroidism. An independent validation cohort of about 20 hyperthyroidism patients and 17 patients who later progressed to ophthalmopathy tested prospective prediction of ophthalmopathy. The 80 to 100 discovery patients were randomly divided into training and test sets at a 7:3 ratio. In addition, the study compared T-cell repertoires in thyroid tissue and in blood from roughly 6 Graves' hyperthyroidism patients. After sampling, hyperthyroidism patients received methimazole starting at 30 mg daily, and ophthalmopathy patients received high-dose intravenous methylprednisolone. A second multiplex PCR round built the libraries, followed by size selection and purification. Paired-end sequencing of the libraries was performed with 100 bp reads on an Illumina HiSeq2000. SOAPnuke was used to process the raw data, with reads discarded if the reads contained adapters or uncalled bases, had a mean Phred below 15, or lacked an exact constant-primer or identifier match. COPE v1.2.5 was used to merge high-quality paired reads, and clonotypes were defined as unique nucleotide sequences. MiTCR v1.1 was used to align clonotypes to the IMGT TRBV, TRBD and TRBJ reference segments. The analysis included only V-J combinations with a frequency above 0.0001, which together covered about 99% of the repertoires. The TCS score was defined as the ratio of F50 (clonal expansion) to E x V (chaos), calculated using BLOSUM62-based TCRdist between CDR3 peptides within each V-J. Welch's t-statistics and random forest reduced 450 to 600 V-J features to some 14, which were used in a naive Bayes classifier (R e1071). Sample size was not statistically predetermined, and investigators were not blinded to group allocation. The paper describes TCR Vbeta CDR3 sequencing of more than 120 peripheral blood samples, made up of 43 ophthalmopathy patients, around 78 hyperthyroidism patients and some 17 progressor patients.

In this chain, TRBV9 is recombined with TRBJ2-7; the D gene is tentatively TRBD1 or TRBD2, each matching 7 bases. The DNA matches TRBJ2-3 better at its end, which makes the J call doubtful. This receptor was identified in a man aged 18 to 29 with Graves disease. Donor details come from another sample of the same person, matched by shared clones. The sequencing used peripheral blood mononuclear cells (PBMCs), collected at new diagnosis, from a patient treated with antithyroid drugs. The DNA is TGTGCCAGCAGCAGGACTAGGGACAGAGATACGCAGTATTTT. This translates into CASSRTRDRDTQYF.